The rows below give T cell receptor beta chains drawn from one sample of a study of long-term antiretroviral therapy in people with HIV. Clones were sequenced by immunoSEQ multiplex PCR, and TCRdb holds only the in-frame ones, with some missing. Counted here are about 14,000 clones, 77% occurring once; the ten biggest clones make up roughly a fifth. The specimen comprised unsorted PBMCs, sampled 1.3 years before starting antiretroviral therapy. All receptors derive from a man in his forties with HIV. Both conserved end residues are part of each CDR3. The D gene is left open where the match is weak. Not every row has a clone size; where given, it reads once, few, many or a size class.

v_gene: TRBV29-1
d_gene: NA
abundance: NA
j_gene: TRBJ2-2
CDR3nt: TGCAGCGTTCTCGTTGGATGGCAGGGAACGAACACCGGGGAGCTGTTTTTT
CDR3aa: CSVLVGWQGTNTGELFF

v_gene: TRBV6-1
d_gene: NA
abundance: NA
j_gene: TRBJ1-3
CDR3nt: TGTGCCAGCAGTTCCCTCGGAGGAGGAAACACCATATATTTT
CDR3aa: CASSSLGGGNTIYF

v_gene: TRBV11-1
d_gene: TRBD2
abundance: NA
j_gene: TRBJ2-1
CDR3nt: TGTGCCAGCAGCTTAACCGGACTAGCGGGGACTCAGTTCTTC
CDR3aa: CASSLTGLAGTQFF

v_gene: TRBV11-1
d_gene: NA
abundance: once
j_gene: TRBJ1-1
CDR3nt: TGTGCCAGCAGCGCCAGTGAGAACACTGAAGCTTTCTTT
CDR3aa: CASSASENTEAFF

v_gene: TRBV11-2
d_gene: NA
abundance: NA
j_gene: TRBJ1-5
CDR3nt: TGTGCCAGCAGCTTAGGAGGACGGATTAGCAATCAGCCCCAGCATTTT
CDR3aa: CASSLGGRISNQPQHF

v_gene: TRBV12-5
d_gene: TRBD1
abundance: NA
j_gene: TRBJ1-3
CDR3nt: TGTGCTAGTGCCCTACAGGGGGGGCCTGGAAACACCATATATTTT
CDR3aa: CASALQGGPGNTIYF

v_gene: TRBV11-2
d_gene: NA
abundance: NA
j_gene: TRBJ1-5
CDR3nt: TGTGCCAGCAGCTTAGATAATCAGCCCCAGCATTTT
CDR3aa: CASSLDNQPQHF

v_gene: TRBV19
d_gene: TRBD1
abundance: NA
j_gene: TRBJ1-3
CDR3nt: TGTGCCAGTAGAAACAGGGGTTTTGGAAACACCATATATTTT
CDR3aa: CASRNRGFGNTIYF

v_gene: TRBV7-9
d_gene: NA
abundance: NA
j_gene: TRBJ2-7
CDR3nt: TGTGCCAGCAGCCTCCTACCGTTAGTACAGGTTCGGGTGGTCGAGCAGTACTTC
CDR3aa: CASSLLPLVQVRVVEQYF

v_gene: TRBV4-1
d_gene: TRBD1
abundance: few
j_gene: TRBJ2-7
CDR3nt: TGCGCCAGCAGCCCGGTAGCCTCCGGGACAGCCCCCTACGAGCAGTACTTC
CDR3aa: CASSPVASGTAPYEQYF

v_gene: TRBV14
d_gene: NA
abundance: NA
j_gene: TRBJ2-3
CDR3nt: TGTGCCAGCAGCCAAGATCCCAGCGGCGACGATACGCAGTATTTT
CDR3aa: CASSQDPSGDDTQYF

v_gene: TRBV7-6
d_gene: NA
abundance: NA
j_gene: TRBJ1-1
CDR3nt: TGTGCCAGCAGCCCGATGGCAGGGAACACTGAAGCTTTCTTT
CDR3aa: CASSPMAGNTEAFF

v_gene: TRBV2
d_gene: TRBD1
abundance: NA
j_gene: TRBJ1-2
CDR3nt: TGTGCCAGCAGTCTTACAGGGGGCGTAACCTATGGCTACACCTTC
CDR3aa: CASSLTGGVTYGYTF

v_gene: TRBV9
d_gene: TRBD2
abundance: NA
j_gene: TRBJ2-3
CDR3nt: TGTGCCAGCAGCCCCAGGACTAGCGGGGGTACAGATACGCAGTATTTT
CDR3aa: CASSPRTSGGTDTQYF

v_gene: TRBV30
d_gene: NA
abundance: NA
j_gene: TRBJ1-2
CDR3nt: TGTGCCTGGAGGGCTCAGGGGTGGGGAATTTATGGCTACACCTTC
CDR3aa: CAWRAQGWGIYGYTF